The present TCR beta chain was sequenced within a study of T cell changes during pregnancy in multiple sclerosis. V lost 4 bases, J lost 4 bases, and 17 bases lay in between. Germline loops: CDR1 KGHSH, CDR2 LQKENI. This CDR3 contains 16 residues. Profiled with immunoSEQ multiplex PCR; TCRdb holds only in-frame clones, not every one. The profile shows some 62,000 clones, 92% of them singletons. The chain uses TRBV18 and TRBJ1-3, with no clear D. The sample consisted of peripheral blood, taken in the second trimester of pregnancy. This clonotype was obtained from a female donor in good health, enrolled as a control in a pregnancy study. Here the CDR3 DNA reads TGTGCCAGCTCACAAACCCTGGAGGCCGGGGGAAACACCATATATTTT. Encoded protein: CASSQTLEAGGNTIYF. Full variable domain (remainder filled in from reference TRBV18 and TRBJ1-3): NAGVMQNPRHLVRRRGQEARLRCSPMKGHSHVYWYRQLPEEGLKFMVYLQKENIIDESGMPKERFSAEFPKEGPSILRIQQVVRGDSAAYFCASSQTLEAGGNTIYFGEGSWLTVV.